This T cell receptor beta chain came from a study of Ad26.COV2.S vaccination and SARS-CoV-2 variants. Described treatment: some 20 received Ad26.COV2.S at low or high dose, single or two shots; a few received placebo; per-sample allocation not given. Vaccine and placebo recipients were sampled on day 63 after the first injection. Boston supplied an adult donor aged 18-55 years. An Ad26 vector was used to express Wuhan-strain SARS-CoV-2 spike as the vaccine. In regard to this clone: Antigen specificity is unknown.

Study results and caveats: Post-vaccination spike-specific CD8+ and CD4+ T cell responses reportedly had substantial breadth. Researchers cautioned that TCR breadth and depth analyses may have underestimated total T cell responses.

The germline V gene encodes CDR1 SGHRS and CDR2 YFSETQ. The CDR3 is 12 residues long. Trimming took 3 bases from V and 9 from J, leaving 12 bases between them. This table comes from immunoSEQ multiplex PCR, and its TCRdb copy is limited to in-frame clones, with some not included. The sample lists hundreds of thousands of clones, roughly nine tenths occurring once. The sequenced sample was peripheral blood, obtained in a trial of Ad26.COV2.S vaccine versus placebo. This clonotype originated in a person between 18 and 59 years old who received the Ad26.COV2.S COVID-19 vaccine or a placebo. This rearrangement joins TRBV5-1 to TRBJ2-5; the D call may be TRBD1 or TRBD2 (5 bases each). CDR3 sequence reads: CASSWDARPQYF. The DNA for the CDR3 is TGCGCCAGCAGCTGGGACGCGAGGCCCCAGTACTTC. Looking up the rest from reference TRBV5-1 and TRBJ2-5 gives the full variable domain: KAGVTQTPRYLIKTRGQQVTLSCSPISGHRSVSWYQQTPGQGLQFLFEYFSETQRNKGNFPGRFSGRQFSNSRSEMNVSTLELGDSALYLCASSWDARPQYFGPGTRLLVL.